These 8 T cell receptor beta chains came from one sample sequenced in a study of T cell repertoires in cytomegalovirus infection. The antigens these receptors bind are not known. TCRdb itself ran the reads through MiXCR, one entry per CDR3 protein. The sample lists approximately 260,000 distinct CDR3 sequences, about 20% occurring once. Specimen: cultured PBMCs, collected from culture after CMV antigen stimulation. The origin of the receptors is a human donor in good health (CMV status not recorded). Some clones in this sample may be carry-over from other donors' samples.

This clonotype was found many times. The rearrangement joins TRBV7-2 to TRBJ1-2; D may be TRBD1 (6 bases). Germline CDR1 reads SGHTA; CDR2 reads FQGNSA. The CDR3 is 13 residues long. Trimming pared 5 bases from V and 0 bases from J, leaving 7 bases between. Here the CDR3 reads CASSPGANYGYTF. The CDR3 coding sequence is TGTGCCAGCAGCCCAGGGGCTAACTATGGCTACACCTTC.

This clonotype was recorded a few times. The rearrangement uses TRBV9 and TRBJ2-3; D not certain. CDR1 is SGDLS, CDR2 YYNGEE, per germline. This CDR3 spans 14 amino acids. The V gene lost 0 bases and the J gene lost 5 bases, with 10 bases spanning the gap. CDR3 coding DNA: TGTGCCAGCAGCGTAGTAGGTTCGGTAGATACGCAGTATTTT. Amino acid sequence: CASSVVGSVDTQYF.

This clonotype was counted a few times. V usage is TRBV6-1 and J usage is TRBJ2-5; D gene ambiguous. Germline V CDR1 and CDR2: MNHNS, SASEGT. Trimming cost V 6 bases and J 4 bases, with 12 bases left between them. This CDR3 has 13 residues. This CDR3 reads CASSLVVAETQYF. CDR3 coding DNA: TGTGCCAGCAGCTTAGTGGTGGCAGAGACCCAGTACTTC.

The rearrangement joins TRBV2 to TRBJ2-1; no clear D. The V gene's germline CDR1 is SNHLY and CDR2 FYNNEI. With 3 bases removed from V and 16 bases from J, the gap between germline ends came to 16 bases. This CDR3 spans 12 amino acids. The DNA of the CDR3 is TGTGCCAGCAGTGACTGGCCGGCCGTATCCTTCTTC. Translating gives CASSDWPAVSFF.

The V gene is TRBV20-1, the J gene TRBJ1-1; possible D gene TRBD1, 5 bases. This CDR3 contains 14 residues. CDR1 is DFQATT and CDR2 is SNEGSKA in the germline V gene (reference sequence). V lost 6 bases to trimming and J lost 3 bases, with 17 bases between them. CDR3 loop: CSAPHSRGDTEAFF. CDR3 in DNA: TGCAGTGCCCCCCATTCAAGGGGCGACACTGAAGCTTTCTTT.

The V call is TRBV5-4, the J call TRBJ2-2; TRBD2 matches 11 bases. Germline-derived CDR1 and CDR2 are SGHNT and YYREEE (reference sequence). V was clipped by 8 bases and J by 4 bases; unmatched bases: 4. CDR3 length: 14 amino acids. The CDR3 loop is CASFLAGGTGELFF. CDR3 nucleotide sequence: TGTGCCAGTTTTCTAGCGGGAGGCACCGGGGAGCTGTTTTTT.

This clonotype has at least ten counts. The chain employs TRBV7-9 and TRBJ2-7; D not resolved. V was shortened by 0 bases and J by 8 bases, with 14 bases between the two germline ends. There are 14 residues in the CDR3. CDR1 and CDR2 (germline): SEHNR, FQNEAQ (reference sequence). This CDR3 is CASSLAELPVQQYF. As DNA, the CDR3 is TGTGCCAGCAGCTTAGCGGAACTCCCGGTGCAGCAGTACTTC.

This clonotype occurred a few times. J is TRBJ2-3 and V is TRBV11-3, with TRBD1 matching 9 bases. The CDR3 is 15 amino acids. Germline loops: CDR1 SGHNT, CDR2 YENEEA. V lost 8 bases, J lost 0 bases, and 6 bases stayed unmatched. DNA of the CDR3: TGTGCCAGCTCCCAACAGGGGGCTAGCACAGATACGCAGTATTTT. Its translation: CASSQQGASTDTQYF. Filled out from reference TRBV11-3 and TRBJ2-3, the complete variable domain reads EAGVVQSPRYKIIEKKQPVAFWCNPISGHNTLYWYLQNLGQGPELLIRYENEEAVDDSQLPKDRFSAERLKGVDSTLKIQPAELGDSAVYLCASSQQGASTDTQYFGPGTRLTVL.